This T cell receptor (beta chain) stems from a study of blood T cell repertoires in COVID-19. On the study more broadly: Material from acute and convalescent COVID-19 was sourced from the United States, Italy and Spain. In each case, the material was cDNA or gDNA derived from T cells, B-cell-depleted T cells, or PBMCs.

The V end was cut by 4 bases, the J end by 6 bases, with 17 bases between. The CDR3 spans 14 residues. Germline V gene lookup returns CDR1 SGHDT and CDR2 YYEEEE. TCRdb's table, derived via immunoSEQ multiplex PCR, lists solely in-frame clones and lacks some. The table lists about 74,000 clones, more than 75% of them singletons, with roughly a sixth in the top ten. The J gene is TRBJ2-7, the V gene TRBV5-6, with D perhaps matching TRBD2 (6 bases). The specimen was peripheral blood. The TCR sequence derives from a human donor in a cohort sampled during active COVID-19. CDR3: CASSPGTYLGEQYF. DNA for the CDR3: TGTGCCAGCAGCCCCGGGACTTACTTGGGCGAGCAGTACTTC.